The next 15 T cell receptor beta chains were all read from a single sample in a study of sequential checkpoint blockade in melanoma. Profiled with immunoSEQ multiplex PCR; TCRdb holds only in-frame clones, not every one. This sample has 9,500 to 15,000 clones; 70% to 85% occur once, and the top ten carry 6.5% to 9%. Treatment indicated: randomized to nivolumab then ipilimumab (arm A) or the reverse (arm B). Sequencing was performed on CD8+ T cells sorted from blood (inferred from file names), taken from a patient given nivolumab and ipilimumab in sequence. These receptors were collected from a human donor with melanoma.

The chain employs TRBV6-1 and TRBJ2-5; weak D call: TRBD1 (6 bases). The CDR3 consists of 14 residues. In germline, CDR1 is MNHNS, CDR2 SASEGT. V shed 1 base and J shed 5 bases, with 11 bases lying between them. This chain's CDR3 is CASSEGTGLETQYF. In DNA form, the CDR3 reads TGTGCCAGCAGTGAAGGTACAGGGTTGGAGACCCAGTACTTC.

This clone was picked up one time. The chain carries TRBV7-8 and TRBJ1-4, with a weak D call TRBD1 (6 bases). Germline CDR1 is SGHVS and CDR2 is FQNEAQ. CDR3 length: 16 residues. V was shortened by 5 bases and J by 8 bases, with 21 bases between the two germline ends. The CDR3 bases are TGTGCCAGCAGCACCAGTCAGGGGCTCTTGGAAGAAAAACTGTTTTTT. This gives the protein CASSTSQGLLEEKLFF.

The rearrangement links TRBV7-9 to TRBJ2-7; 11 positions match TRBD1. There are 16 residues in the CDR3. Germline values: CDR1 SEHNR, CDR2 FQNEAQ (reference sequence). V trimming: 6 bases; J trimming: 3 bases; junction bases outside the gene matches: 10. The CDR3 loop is CASSPRDRGGNYEQYF. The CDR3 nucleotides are TGTGCCAGCAGTCCCCGGGACAGGGGGGGCAACTACGAGCAGTACTTC.

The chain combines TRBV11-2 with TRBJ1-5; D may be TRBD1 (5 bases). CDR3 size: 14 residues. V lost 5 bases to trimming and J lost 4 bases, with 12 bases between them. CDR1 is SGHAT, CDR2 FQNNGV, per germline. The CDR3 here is CASSRGLTNQPQHF. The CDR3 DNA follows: TGTGCCAGCAGCCGGGGACTGACTAATCAGCCCCAGCATTTT.

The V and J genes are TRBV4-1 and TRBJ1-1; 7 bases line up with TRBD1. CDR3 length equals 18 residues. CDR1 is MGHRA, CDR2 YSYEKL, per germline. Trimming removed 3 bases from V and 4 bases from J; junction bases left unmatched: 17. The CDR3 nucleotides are TGCGCCAGCAGCCAGGGACAGCTCCGCCCTGATTGGGGCACTGAAGCTTTCTTT. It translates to CASSQGQLRPDWGTEAFF.

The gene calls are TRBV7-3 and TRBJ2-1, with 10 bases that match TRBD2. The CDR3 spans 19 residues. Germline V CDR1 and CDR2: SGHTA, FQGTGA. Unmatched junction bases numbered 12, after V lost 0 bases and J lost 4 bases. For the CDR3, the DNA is TGTGCCAGCAGCTTAACGCAGGGGGATAGCGGGGGGTCGTACAATGAGCAGTTCTTC. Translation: CASSLTQGDSGGSYNEQFF.

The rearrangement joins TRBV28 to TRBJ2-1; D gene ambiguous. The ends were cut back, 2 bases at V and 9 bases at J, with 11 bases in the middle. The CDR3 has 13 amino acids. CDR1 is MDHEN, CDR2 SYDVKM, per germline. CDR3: CASSLPQRSEQFF. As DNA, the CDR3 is TGTGCCAGCAGTTTACCCCAAAGGAGTGAGCAGTTCTTC. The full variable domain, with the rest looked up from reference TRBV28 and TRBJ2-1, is DVKVTQSSRYLVKRTGEKVFLECVQDMDHENMFWYRQDPGLGLRLIYFSYDVKMKEKGDIPEGYSVSREKKERFSLILESASTNQTSMYLCASSLPQRSEQFFGPGTRLTVL.

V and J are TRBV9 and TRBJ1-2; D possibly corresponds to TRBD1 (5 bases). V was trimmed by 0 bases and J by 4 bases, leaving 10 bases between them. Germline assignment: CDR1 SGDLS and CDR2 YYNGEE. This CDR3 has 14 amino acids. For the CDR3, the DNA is TGTGCCAGCAGCGTAGTCGGGGGAAGCTATGGCTACACCTTC. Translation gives CASSVVGGSYGYTF.

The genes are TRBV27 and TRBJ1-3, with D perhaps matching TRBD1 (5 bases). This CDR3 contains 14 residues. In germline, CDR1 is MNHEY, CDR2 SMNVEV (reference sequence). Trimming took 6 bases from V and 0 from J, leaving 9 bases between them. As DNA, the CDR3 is TGTGCCAGCAGGACAGCAACCTCTGGAAACACCATATATTTT. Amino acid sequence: CASRTATSGNTIYF.

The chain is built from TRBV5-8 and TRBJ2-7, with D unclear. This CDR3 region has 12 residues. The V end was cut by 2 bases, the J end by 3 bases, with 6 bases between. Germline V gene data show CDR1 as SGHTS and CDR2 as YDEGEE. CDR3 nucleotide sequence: TGTGCCAGCAGCTTCCCCGGCTACGAGCAGTACTTC. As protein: CASSFPGYEQYF.

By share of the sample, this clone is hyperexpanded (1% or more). The CDR3 bases are TGTGCCAGCAGCCAATCCGGGACAGGGGAACCCTATGGCTACACCTTC. It encodes CASSQSGTGEPYGYTF. V and J are TRBV16 and TRBJ1-2, with 10 bases aligning to TRBD1. The CDR3 runs to 16 residues. Germline loops: CDR1 KGHSY, CDR2 FQNENV. The junction had 5 bases not matched to a gene; V was cut back by 0 bases and J by 4 bases.

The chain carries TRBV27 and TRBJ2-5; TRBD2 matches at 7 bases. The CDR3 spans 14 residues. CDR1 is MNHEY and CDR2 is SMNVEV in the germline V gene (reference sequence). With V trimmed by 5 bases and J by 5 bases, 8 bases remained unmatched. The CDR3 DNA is TGTGCCAGCAGTCCGGTACGCGGGAGTGAGACCCAGTACTTC. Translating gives CASSPVRGSETQYF.

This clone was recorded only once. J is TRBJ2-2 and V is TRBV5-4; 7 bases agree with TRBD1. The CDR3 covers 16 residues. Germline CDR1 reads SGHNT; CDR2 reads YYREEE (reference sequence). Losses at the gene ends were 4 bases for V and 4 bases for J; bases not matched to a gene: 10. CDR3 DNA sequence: TGTGCCAGCAGCCCGCCCGGGACAGTAGGCACCGGGGAGCTGTTTTTT. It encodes CASSPPGTVGTGELFF.

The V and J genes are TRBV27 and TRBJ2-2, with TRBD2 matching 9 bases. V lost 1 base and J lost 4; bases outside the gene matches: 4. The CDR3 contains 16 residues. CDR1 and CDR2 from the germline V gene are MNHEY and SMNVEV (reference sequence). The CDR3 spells CASSLFGLATTGELFF. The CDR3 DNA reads TGTGCCAGCAGTTTATTCGGACTAGCGACCACCGGGGAGCTGTTTTTT.

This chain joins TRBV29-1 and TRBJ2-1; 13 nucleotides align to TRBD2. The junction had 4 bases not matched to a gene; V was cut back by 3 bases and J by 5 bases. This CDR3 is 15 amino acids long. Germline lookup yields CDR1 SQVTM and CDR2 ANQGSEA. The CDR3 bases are TGCAGCGTTGAGGGACTAGCGGGATCGGACAATGAGCAGTTCTTC. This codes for CSVEGLAGSDNEQFF.